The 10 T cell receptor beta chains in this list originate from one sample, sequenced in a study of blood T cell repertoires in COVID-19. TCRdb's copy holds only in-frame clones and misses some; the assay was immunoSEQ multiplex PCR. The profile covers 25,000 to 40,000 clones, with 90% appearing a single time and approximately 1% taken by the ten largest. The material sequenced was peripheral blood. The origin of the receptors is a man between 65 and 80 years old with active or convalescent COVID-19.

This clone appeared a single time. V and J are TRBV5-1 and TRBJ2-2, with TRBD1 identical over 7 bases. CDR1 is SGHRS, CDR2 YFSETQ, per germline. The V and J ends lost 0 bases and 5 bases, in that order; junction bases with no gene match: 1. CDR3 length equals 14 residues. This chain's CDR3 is CASSLGQGTGELFF. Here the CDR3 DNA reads TGCGCCAGCAGCTTGGGACAGGGAACCGGGGAGCTGTTTTTT. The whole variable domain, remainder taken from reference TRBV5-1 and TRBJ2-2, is KAGVTQTPRYLIKTRGQQVTLSCSPISGHRSVSWYQQTPGQGLQFLFEYFSETQRNKGNFPGRFSGRQFSNSRSEMNVSTLELGDSALYLCASSLGQGTGELFFGEGSRLTVL.

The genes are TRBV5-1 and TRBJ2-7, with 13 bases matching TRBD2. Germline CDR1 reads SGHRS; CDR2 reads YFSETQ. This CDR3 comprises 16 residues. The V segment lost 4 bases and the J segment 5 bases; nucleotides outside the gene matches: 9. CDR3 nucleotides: TGCGCCAGCAGCACGGGCTGGACTAGCGGGAGCCACGAGCAGTACTTC. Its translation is CASSTGWTSGSHEQYF. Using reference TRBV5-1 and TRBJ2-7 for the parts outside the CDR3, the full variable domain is KAGVTQTPRYLIKTRGQQVTLSCSPISGHRSVSWYQQTPGQGLQFLFEYFSETQRNKGNFPGRFSGRQFSNSRSEMNVSTLELGDSALYLCASSTGWTSGSHEQYFGPGTRLTVT.

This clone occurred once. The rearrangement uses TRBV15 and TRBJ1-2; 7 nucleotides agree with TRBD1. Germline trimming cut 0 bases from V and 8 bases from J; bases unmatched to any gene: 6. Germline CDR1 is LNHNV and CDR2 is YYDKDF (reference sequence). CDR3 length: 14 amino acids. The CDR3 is CATSRDQGVGGYTF. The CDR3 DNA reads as TGTGCCACCAGCAGAGATCAGGGGGTGGGAGGCTACACCTTC.

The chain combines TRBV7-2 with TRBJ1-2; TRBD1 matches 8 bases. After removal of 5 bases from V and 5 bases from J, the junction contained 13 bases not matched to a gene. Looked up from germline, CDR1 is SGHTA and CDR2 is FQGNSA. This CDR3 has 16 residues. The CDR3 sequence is CASSLDRGLGEYGYTF. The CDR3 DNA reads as TGTGCCAGCAGCCTAGACAGGGGCCTCGGGGAATATGGCTACACCTTC.

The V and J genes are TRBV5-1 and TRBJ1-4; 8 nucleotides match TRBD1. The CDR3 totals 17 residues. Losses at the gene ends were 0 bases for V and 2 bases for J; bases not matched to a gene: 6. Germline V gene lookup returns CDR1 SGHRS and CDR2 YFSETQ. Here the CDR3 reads CASSLGRRGLTNEKLFF. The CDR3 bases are TGCGCCAGCAGCTTGGGTCGCAGGGGGCTGACTAATGAAAAACTGTTTTTT.

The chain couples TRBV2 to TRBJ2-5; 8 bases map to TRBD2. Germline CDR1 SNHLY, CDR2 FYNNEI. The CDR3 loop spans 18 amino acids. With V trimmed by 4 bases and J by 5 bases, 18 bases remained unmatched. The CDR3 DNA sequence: TGTGCCAGCAGTGCAATACCTTTACCGACGGGGGGGCCTGAGACCCAGTACTTC. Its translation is CASSAIPLPTGGPETQYF.

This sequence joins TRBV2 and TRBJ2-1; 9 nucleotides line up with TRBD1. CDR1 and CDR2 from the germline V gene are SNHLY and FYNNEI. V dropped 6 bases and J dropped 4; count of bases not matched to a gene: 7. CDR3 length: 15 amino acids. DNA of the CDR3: TGTGCCAGCAGCCCGACGGGACAGGGATACAATGAGCAGTTCTTC. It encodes CASSPTGQGYNEQFF. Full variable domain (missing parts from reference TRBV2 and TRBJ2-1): EPEVTQTPSHQVTQMGQEVILRCVPISNHLYFYWYRQILGQKVEFLVSFYNNEISEKSEIFDDQFSVERPDGSNFTLKIRSTKLEDSAMYFCASSPTGQGYNEQFFGPGTRLTVL.

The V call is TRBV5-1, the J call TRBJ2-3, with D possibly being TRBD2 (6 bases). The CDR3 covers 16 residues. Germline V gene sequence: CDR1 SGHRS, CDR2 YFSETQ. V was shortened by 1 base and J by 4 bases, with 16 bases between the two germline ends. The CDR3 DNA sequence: TGCGCCAGCAGCTTGTTGGGTCCAGCGGGCTCAGATACGCAGTATTTT. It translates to CASSLLGPAGSDTQYF.

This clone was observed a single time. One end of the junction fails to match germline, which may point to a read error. DNA for the CDR3: TGTGCCAGCATTTTATACTTAGGGGGGGGCAACACCTTC. Translated, it gives CASILYLGGGNTF. V is TRBV28 and J is TRBJ1-2; tentative D call: TRBD1 (6 bases). CDR1 is MDHEN and CDR2 is SYDVKM in the germline V gene. The CDR3 runs to 13 residues.

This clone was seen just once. CDR3 sequence (DNA): TGTGCCAGCTCACCACCTGACAGTTTGAATAACTATGGCTACACCTTC. Translation: CASSPPDSLNNYGYTF. The chain combines TRBV18 with TRBJ1-2; possibly TRBD1 for D (5 bases). V was cut by 0 bases and J by 1 base, with 12 bases left in between. CDR1 and CDR2 (germline): KGHSH, LQKENI. CDR3 length equals 16 residues.